This T cell receptor beta chain was recorded in a study of blood T cell repertoires in COVID-19. Looking at the study overall: The United States, Italy and Spain provided the acute and convalescent COVID-19 samples. Nucleic acid was either cDNA or gDNA, and it came from T cells, B-cell-depleted T cells, or PBMCs.

The CDR3 contains 14 residues. Trimming stripped 6 bases from V and 9 bases from J, with 18 bases between. Germline CDR1 is LGHDT and CDR2 is YNNKEL (reference sequence). Under the authors' procedure: Reference gene primer amplification yielded estimated nucleated cell counts. Data came from immunoSEQ multiplex PCR; TCRdb stores just in-frame clones and leaves some out. The V and J calls and clone size are taken from that table; D and trimming were inferred from the DNA. The sample carries 140,000 to 150,000 clones, more than 60% recorded once. The sample comprised peripheral blood. The V gene is TRBV3-1 (or the pseudogene TRBV3-2), the J gene TRBJ2-1; D perhaps matches TRBD1 (6 bases). This TCR was recovered from a woman aged 55-75 years with acute or convalescent COVID-19. CDR3 coding DNA: TGTGCCAGCAGTCGAAAAACAGGGTACTCTGAGCAGTTCTTC. Translating gives CASSRKTGYSEQFF.